This T cell receptor beta chain stems from a study of cytomegalovirus exposure and HLA in healthy donors (dated by TCRdb to 2016 to 2017). Regarding the study in general: According to an earlier analysis of 450 to 650 of the donors, 150 million to 200 million T cells yielded 117 million unique TCR beta sequences and about 300 Gb of sequence data. An earlier analysis of 587 of the donors used high-throughput TCR beta sequencing to judge whether each TCR beta V gene segment behaved as functional or pseudogenic. A separate validation cohort of approximately 130 different subjects was used in addition to the approximately 610-subject first cohort. Donor age, sex, ethnicity and CMV serostatus were collected together with the repertoire data. A later genetic analysis took genome-wide SNP genotypes for 398 of the 666 donors and used that subset as a discovery cohort. Among 350 to 400 genotyped donors of the cohort, an average of roughly 240,000 unique TCR beta nucleotide sequences were sequenced per donor, 15% to 20% of them non-productive. HLA typing covered class I and class II loci at four-digit resolution. Among the roughly 370 genotyped donors, around 79% belonged to the genetic ancestry cluster associated with self-reported Caucasian donors. To predict cytomegalovirus infection status, the study combined high-throughput TCR immunosequencing, statistical association of individual TCRs with disease status, and machine learning. The study was designed to test whether signatures of past pathogen exposure could be identified by cataloging public T cell receptors. Using immunosequencing, the study profiled T cell repertoires from 550 to 750 subjects and related those repertoires to cytomegalovirus serostatus. Because of strong linkage in the cohort, a few DR-DQ haplotypes were treated as single units for association and clustering. A later analysis re-examined previously published TCR beta repertoires from 500 to 700 donors and added high-resolution HLA genotyping to investigate patterns of TCR occurrence. Every repertoire in the discovery cohort had been generated on one and the same sequencing platform. Typing coverage differed by locus: A, B, C, DRB1 and DQB1 were typed in about 620-640 donors, DQA1 in roughly 510, DPA1 in 600 to 610, and DPB1 in just under 490. In the later analysis, no new phenotypic data were used to find candidate immune exposures; instead, reliance was placed on TCR beta sequences and their occurrence across donors. An early release covering around 630 HLA-typed donors comprised approximately 300 gigabases of sequencing data and tens of millions of unique TCR sequences. The investigation overall reported the following: About 15 rarely observed V segments, including chromosome 9 orphons, were excluded from the earlier analysis of a few hundred of the donors because counts were too low. In vitro tests confirmed that three of the cytomegalovirus-associated TCR beta chains recognize cytomegalovirus antigens. Strong co-occurrence of HLA alleles, especially DR and DQ, made assigning TCR associations to individual alleles difficult. Most CMV-associated TCR beta chains appeared to be HLA-restricted in a later analysis, and the HLA associations seemed to be driven largely by CMV exposure. In an earlier analysis of approximately 590 of the donors, most TCR beta V segments appeared in productive rearrangements about 90% or about 30% of the time, broadly matching IMGT annotations. The sequencing pipeline was judged likely to have produced a cluster of highly shared sequence variants as a technical artifact. It was suggested by the authors that the approach could potentially be generalized to other disease states and immunological phenotypes. In the study, some 180 TCR beta chains were listed as associated with cytomegalovirus. The classifier was reported to diagnose cytomegalovirus status with high specificity and sensitivity in both the original cohort and the validation cohort. A later analysis associated 17,000 or so TCR beta sequences with specific HLA alleles at a false discovery rate of 0.05. Compared with the approximately 600-donor mean, donors in an Asian-associated ancestry cluster had fewer N-insertions in productive TCRs, according to a later genetic analysis. Linkage disequilibrium might explain the correlated functional status among segregating V segments, but an unknown experimental factor could not be excluded. In a later genetic analysis, a missense DCLRE1C variant was associated with V-gene and J-gene trimming of TCR beta chains, and the association was replicated in an independent cohort. Presence/absence analyses assumed roughly uniform sequencing depth across donors, an assumption that may not hold. In a later analysis, the rate of TCR association differed among HLA loci, with DRB1 alleles having the most associated TCRs and HLA-C alleles having the fewest. A further reported finding was that TCR beta sequences accurately predicted the HLA-A and HLA-B alleles for most subjects in the first cohort. In this cohort, only TCR beta chains were sequenced, and detectable features were limited by the absence of alpha or paired-chain data. Because some donors lacked HLA typing at each locus, the association tests relied only on the typed subset. Compared with equally common non-associated chains, HLA-associated TCR beta chains in a later analysis were more clonally expanded and had lower generation probabilities. While some public TCRs were present in many individuals, most TCR sequences turned up only very rarely across donors. Immune exposure information for the cohort was limited to CMV serostatus. According to a later analysis, parvovirus B19, influenza, CMV and Epstein-Barr virus appeared linked to several top co-occurrence clusters.

Receptor libraries were prepared by the immunoSEQ multiplex PCR assay. For the multiplex PCR, a mixture combining 60 forward primers for TCR Vbeta segments and 13 reverse primers for TCR Jbeta segments was used. A multiplex PCR assay on genomic DNA amplified the CDR3 region of rearranged TCR beta genes. The amplified TCR beta libraries were sequenced on the Illumina HiSeq System as 87-base-pair reads. The paper's data handling went like this. A later analysis counted around 72 million unique TCR beta chains across the 650 to 800 repertoires, and approximately 11 million of these chains were shared by at least two donors. A nearest-neighbor algorithm error-corrected the raw reads and collapsed the reads into unique sequences, merging closely related sequences to remove PCR and sequencing errors. V, D and J gene segments were assigned by aligning CDR3 sequences to IMGT reference sequences. For a sequence to be retained, a match of at least six nucleotides was required to both a V gene segment and a J gene segment. Rearrangements were called productive when the CDR3 lacked stop codons and stayed in frame with V and J; all others were non-productive. CDR3 was defined by IMGT convention, running from the second conserved V-encoded cysteine to the conserved J-encoded phenylalanine. The earlier analysis of about 570 of the donors excluded any sequence lacking an unambiguous match to a single V gene segment. An earlier analysis of 500 to 700 of the donors classified V segments as functional when productive rearrangements were above 56.7% and as segregating when the standard deviation between donors was above 5%. To diagnose cytomegalovirus status from the catalog of TCR beta chain sequences, a statistical classification framework was built. In a later analysis, V and J genes were assigned by comparing TCR nucleotide sequences against IMGT/GENE-DB human TR gene sequences. Using the TCRdist pipeline, a later analysis assigned CDR3 sequences along with most-parsimonious VDJ recombination scenarios. In a later analysis, each TCR beta chain was defined by its CDR3 amino acid sequence together with its V-gene family, and reads without a unique V-gene family were excluded. To address suspected cross-contamination and a sequencing artifact, a later analysis removed over 500 highly shared, low-generation-probability nucleotide sequences. In a later analysis, a clonal expansion index was calculated for each public chain from normalized within-repertoire ranks of inferred template counts. In a later analysis, generation probabilities were computed with a VDJ recombination model fitted to out-of-frame rearrangements, and the resulting probabilities were checked against IGoR. A later analysis scored TCR-TCR, TCR-HLA and TCR-CMV co-occurrence with hypergeometric tests, applying a repertoire-size bias correction to TCR pairs. A later analysis estimated false discovery rates by permuting HLA or CMV assignments 20 times. In a later analysis, co-occurring TCRs were grouped with DBSCAN, and TCRdist sequence similarity was added when clustering was performed within HLA-allele-positive subsets. Repertoires with fewer than 30,000 or more than 120,000 public chains were left out of co-occurrence clustering, as were a handful of repertoires with anomalous nucleotide sharing. The table comes from immuneACCESS by way of TCRdb, which keeps in-frame sequences with V and J called. Part of the clones is missing from these tables; in studies checked, under half for an unresolved V gene and the rest for unknown reasons. Clonal size and the V and J genes are those of that table, whereas D and trimming came from the DNA. In this sample the table shows roughly 180,000 clones, about 82% of which occur a single time. Around 1.6% of the sample is in the top ten clones.

A note on this clone: Its specific antigen is unknown. No per-base quality is available; no much larger clone lies one base away.

The cohort consisted of 650 to 700 healthy bone marrow donors. At the time of sampling, all cohort members were nominally healthy, though unrecorded immune exposures were likely present. The donor was CMV seronegative and belonged to the group of 380 or so seronegative cohort members. A peripheral blood sample was provided by each donor, and peripheral blood mononuclear cells were used for TCR beta sequencing. Genomic DNA was extracted from the blood cell samples with the Qiagen DNeasy Blood Extraction Kit. The sequencing sample was made of PBMCs. This receptor was taken from a young man in good health and CMV-seronegative.

The nucleotide sequence is TGTGCCAGCAGCGTAGGCAGGGAGGTATTTGGCTATGGCTACACCTTC. It is translated as CASSVGREVFGYGYTF. The chain links TRBV9 with TRBJ1-2, and TRBD1 may be the D gene, going by 5 matching bases. In the germline V gene, CDR1 corresponds to SGDLS and CDR2 to YYNGEE. The V end loses 0 bases and the J end loses 4 bases, and a stretch of 16 bases separates them. The CDR3 spans 16 residues, from the cysteine through the phenylalanine. The only DNA kept is the CDR3, 48 bases in frame from the first base.